This T cell receptor beta chain was documented in a study of blood T cell repertoires in COVID-19. Across the whole study: Sites across the United States, Italy and Spain contributed samples from acute and convalescent COVID-19. T cells, B-cell-depleted T cells, or PBMCs provided the cDNA or gDNA that served as material.

Per the authors' pipeline: Amplification from reference gene primers served as the basis for estimated nucleated cell counts. The protocol was immunoSEQ multiplex PCR, while the TCRdb copy is restricted to in-frame clones and leaves out a portion. The D gene and trimming were derived from the DNA, and the V and J assignments and clone size from that table. The sample carries around 46,000 clones, 65% to 85% recorded once. Looked up from germline, CDR1 is KGHSH and CDR2 is LQKENI. The length of the CDR3 is 14 residues. Trimming removed 2 bases from V and 6 bases from J; junction bases left unmatched: 6.

The sample was peripheral blood. This sequence originates from a man between 65 and 80 years old with acute or convalescent COVID-19. The chain joins TRBV18 to TRBJ1-1, with TRBD1 matching over 7 bases. Here the CDR3 DNA reads TGTGCCAGCTCACCAGGGACAGCGGCCGCTGAAGCTTTCTTT. Its translation: CASSPGTAAAEAFF.